These T cell receptor beta chains were read from a single sample in a study of T cells in Graves' hyperthyroidism and ophthalmopathy. TCRdb called the multiplex PCR reads again in MiXCR, with one record for every CDR3 protein. The sample yields more than 300,000 distinct CDR3 sequences, under 20% seen once. Source material: blood. The receptor set was obtained from a young man with Graves' ophthalmopathy. CDR3s include the opening cysteine and the closing phenylalanine or tryptophan. A D gene is named only where the DNA matches it firmly. Only part of the rows carry a size: once, few, many, or a class if the clone is expanded.

CDR3nt	CDR3aa	d_gene	v_gene	j_gene	abundance
TGTGCCAGCAGTTTTTCAGGCGTAGGTACTGAAGCTTTCTTT	CASSFSGVGTEAFF	.	TRBV28	TRBJ1-1	many
TGTGCCAGCAGCTCCTCTTCGACCCATTCCTACAATGAGCAGTTCTTC	CASSSSSTHSYNEQFF	.	TRBV11-2	TRBJ2-1	many
TGCGCCAGCAGCCCCAGCGGGGGCGACTCCTACAATGAGCAGTTCTTC	CASSPSGGDSYNEQFF	TRBD2	TRBV5-1	TRBJ2-1	medium-sized
TGTGCCACCAGCACCGTATGGACAGGGGACTATGGCTACACCTTC	CATSTVWTGDYGYTF	TRBD1	TRBV15	TRBJ1-2	many
TGTGCCAGCAGCCAAGATCGGGGGAGGGGGAGGAACACTGAAGCTTTCTTT	CASSQDRGRGRNTEAFF	.	TRBV14	TRBJ1-1	.
TGTGCCAGCAGCTTAACCGGGACCAACCGGCTCGGGCAGTACTTC	CASSLTGTNRLGQYF	.	TRBV7-9	TRBJ2-7	many
TGTGCCAGCGGGAGACTCCAAGAGACCCAGTACTTC	CASGRLQETQYF	.	TRBV2	TRBJ2-5	many
TGTGCCAGCAGCAGGGCCAAGGGACAGGGGGCGCAAGGATACGAGCAGTACTTC	CASSRAKGQGAQGYEQYF	TRBD1	TRBV7-6	TRBJ2-7	.
TGTGCCAGCAGTGAAGCGACAGGGGTGAATCAGCCCCAGCATTTT	CASSEATGVNQPQHF	TRBD1	TRBV2	TRBJ1-5	many
TGTGCCAGCAGCCGGGGGCGGGAGCAGTTCTTC	CASSRGREQFF	.	TRBV7-9	TRBJ2-1	.
TGTGCCAGCAGCCTATTAGGGACTTCGTACGAGCAGTTCTTC	CASSLLGTSYEQFF	.	TRBV3-1	TRBJ2-1	many
TGTGCCAGCAGCCCTCTACTAGCGGGGGGCCTGGAGACCCAGTACTTC	CASSPLLAGGLETQYF	TRBD2	TRBV7-3	TRBJ2-5	many
TGTGCCAGCAGTTCCCCGGGACAGGGTGGTTACGAGCAGTACTTC	CASSSPGQGGYEQYF	TRBD1	TRBV7-9	TRBJ2-7	.
TGTGCCAGCAGGGGGGCGGGGGTGACAATTCGGGAGCAGTACTTC	CASRGAGVTIREQYF	.	TRBV2	TRBJ2-7	.
TGTGCCAGCAGCTCACGGGGGGACGGAGGCGAGCAGTACTTC	CASSSRGDGGEQYF	TRBD2	TRBV7-9	TRBJ2-7	.
TGTGCCACCAGCAGAGATTGGCCGAATTCGAACACCGGGGAGCTGTTTTTT	CATSRDWPNSNTGELFF	.	TRBV15	TRBJ2-2	few
TGTGCCAGCAGTGAAGTGCACAGAGGGGCAGATACGCAGTATTTT	CASSEVHRGADTQYF	.	TRBV2	TRBJ2-3	many
TGTGCCACAGGACCCGACAGCTCCCACACAGATACGCAGTATTTT	CATGPDSSHTDTQYF	.	TRBV24-1	TRBJ2-3	.
TGTGCCAGCAGCCAAGATTCCAGGGGGCGCATTGAGCAGTTCTTC	CASSQDSRGRIEQFF	TRBD1	TRBV3-1	TRBJ2-1	many
TGTGCCAGCAGCCTGATCGTCGAACGGGACTATGGCTACACCTTC	CASSLIVERDYGYTF	.	TRBV7-9	TRBJ1-2	.
TGCGCCAGCAGCCAAGATCCGGGACGGGGGGCCGAATTGCAGTATTTT	CASSQDPGRGAELQYF	.	TRBV4-3	TRBJ2-3	once
TGTGCCAGCAGTTCTAACAGGGGTCCGCCTAACACTGAAGCTTTCTTT	CASSSNRGPPNTEAFF	TRBD1	TRBV6-1	TRBJ1-1	few
TGTGCCACCATTGGCCGGCCGGGACAGACCGCACCAAACACCGGGGAGCTGTTTTTT	CATIGRPGQTAPNTGELFF	TRBD1	TRBV24-1	TRBJ2-2	.
TGTGCCAGCAGCTTTCCTTCCCCCGGGACAGTTGCCTGGTTCTTC	CASSFPSPGTVAWFF	TRBD1	TRBV7-9	TRBJ2-1	few
TGTGCCAGCAGCCGACGTGGGACCCTTTTAGGAGAGCAGTACTTC	CASSRRGTLLGEQYF	.	TRBV6-2/TRBV6-3	TRBJ2-7	.
TGTGCCAGCAGTCGTAGCGGGAGTAGCGAGCAGTACTTC	CASSRSGSSEQYF	TRBD2	TRBV2	TRBJ2-7	few
TGTGCCAGCAGCTTAAGCGATAGCGGGAGGTACGAGCAGTACTTC	CASSLSDSGRYEQYF	TRBD2	TRBV7-8	TRBJ2-7	once
TGCAGCGTCTTGGACCCCCTGGGCACTGAAGCTTTCTTT	CSVLDPLGTEAFF	.	TRBV29-1	TRBJ1-1	many
TGCAGTGCTTACCCGGGACAGGGGGCGCGAACTGAAGCTTTCTTT	CSAYPGQGARTEAFF	TRBD1	TRBV20-1	TRBJ1-1	many
TGTGCCAGCAGGGATTATCCCCCTGAAGCTTTCTTT	CASRDYPPEAFF	.	TRBV2	TRBJ1-1	many
TGTGCCAGCGCCCGCGGACAGTCTACTACCTACGAGCAGTACTTC	CASARGQSTTYEQYF	.	TRBV6-2/TRBV6-3	TRBJ2-7	few
TGTGCCAGCAGCGTAAGCGGGGGGCGGGGGCAAGAGACCCAGTACTTC	CASSVSGGRGQETQYF	TRBD2	TRBV9	TRBJ2-5	many
TGTGCCAGCAGCTTTGGGGGTTTAATACAGGGGGCGCTTGGCTACACCTTC	CASSFGGLIQGALGYTF	TRBD1	TRBV7-2	TRBJ1-2	many
TGTGCCAGCAGTTTCTCCCCCCCGCGATATGGCTACACCTTC	CASSFSPPRYGYTF	.	TRBV12-3/TRBV12-4	TRBJ1-2	.
TGTGCCAGCAGTTTAACAGTAGGGCTCCCAGATACGCAGTATTTT	CASSLTVGLPDTQYF	.	TRBV28	TRBJ2-3	many
TGTGCCAGCAGTGAATGGGGTTTCGGTGGCTACACCTTC	CASSEWGFGGYTF	.	TRBV6-4	TRBJ1-2	.
TGTGCCAGCGAGCAGTTCTCTGGGGACTACAATGAGCAGTTCTTC	CASEQFSGDYNEQFF	.	TRBV12-3/TRBV12-4	TRBJ2-1	few
TGTGCCAGCAGTTCTGGGACAGGGGTCACAGATACGCAGTATTTT	CASSSGTGVTDTQYF	TRBD1	TRBV27	TRBJ2-3	.
TGTGCCACCAGCAGAGATCCCCAGCAAGAGACCCAGTACTTC	CATSRDPQQETQYF	.	TRBV15	TRBJ2-5	many
TGTGCCAGCAGCCAGACAGGGGTTCAGCCCCAGCATTTT	CASSQTGVQPQHF	TRBD1	TRBV3-1	TRBJ1-5	many
TGCGCCAGCAGCTTTTCGGACAGATTTTCTCCACCCCTCCACTTT	CASSFSDRFSPPLHF	.	TRBV5-1	TRBJ1-6	many